Each of the 18 T cell receptor beta chains below was sequenced from the same sample in a study of T cells in Graves' hyperthyroidism and ophthalmopathy. Template material for amplifying TCR beta CDR3 regions consisted of RNA transcripts. A set of HTBI primers served as the primers for a first-round RT-PCR of the TCR CDR3. TCRdb redid the calling of the multiplex PCR reads with MiXCR, one entry per CDR3 protein. The sample includes about 560,000 distinct CDR3 sequences, 14% of them seen just once. The specimen was blood. The receptors originated from a woman aged 40 to 50 with Graves' hyperthyroidism.

The table lists this clonotype with many counts. The J gene is TRBJ2-2, the V gene TRBV18, with D unclear. Trimming cost V 3 bases and J 6 bases, with 8 bases left between them. Germline CDR1 is KGHSH and CDR2 is LQKENI. CDR3 length: 13 residues. In DNA, the CDR3 is TGTGCCAGCTCACCGTCTTTGTCCGGGGAGCTGTTTTTT. Its protein product is CASSPSLSGELFF.

This clonotype was counted many times. The chain links TRBV2 to TRBJ1-1; possible D gene TRBD1, 6 bases. Trimming left V 1 base short and J 11 bases short, with 20 bases between. Germline V CDR1 and CDR2: SNHLY, FYNNEI. The CDR3 extends over 15 amino acids. The CDR3 here is CASSEGVLGAQVAFF. Here the CDR3 DNA reads TGTGCCAGCAGTGAAGGCGTTTTGGGGGCCCAAGTGGCTTTCTTT.

This clonotype has at least ten counts. The chain is built from TRBV5-1 and TRBJ2-3; D remains ambiguous. This CDR3 region has 14 residues. The germline V gene encodes CDR1 SGHRS and CDR2 YFSETQ. With 0 bases removed from V and 2 bases from J, the gap between germline ends came to 7 bases. CDR3: CASSLEQLTDTQYF. CDR3 nucleotides: TGCGCCAGCAGCTTGGAACAGCTCACAGATACGCAGTATTTT.

The chain carries TRBV5-1 and TRBJ2-5; no clear D. The CDR3 covers 14 residues. Trimming took 1 base from V and 0 from J, leaving 7 bases between them. The germline V gene encodes CDR1 SGHRS and CDR2 YFSETQ. The CDR3 is CASSLLGYQETQYF. Here the CDR3 DNA reads TGCGCCAGCAGCTTGTTGGGGTACCAAGAGACCCAGTACTTC. The full variable domain, in which reference TRBV5-1 and TRBJ2-5 provide the parts outside the CDR3, is KAGVTQTPRYLIKTRGQQVTLSCSPISGHRSVSWYQQTPGQGLQFLFEYFSETQRNKGNFPGRFSGRQFSNSRSEMNVSTLELGDSALYLCASSLLGYQETQYFGPGTRLLVL.

This clonotype showed up many times. V usage is TRBV20-1 and J usage is TRBJ2-4; D remains unclear. This CDR3 comprises 14 residues. Germline V gene sequence: CDR1 DFQATT, CDR2 SNEGSKA (reference sequence). With 0 bases removed from V and 0 bases from J, the gap between germline ends came to 6 bases. CDR3 in amino acids: CSARDALAKNIQYF. The CDR3 region has the DNA TGCAGTGCTAGAGACGCGTTAGCCAAAAACATTCAGTACTTC.

This clonotype was recorded many times. The rearrangement uses TRBV20-1 and TRBJ2-7; maybe TRBD2 (7 bases). Trimming removed 5 bases from V and 4 bases from J, with 21 bases in between. The CDR3 covers 15 residues. CDR1 and CDR2 (germline): DFQATT, SNEGSKA (reference sequence). The CDR3, as DNA: TGCAGTGCTCGGCTGGGGGGGCGAGTCCCGTACGAGCAGTACTTC. Translating it yields CSARLGGRVPYEQYF.

This clonotype was recorded many times. The J gene is TRBJ2-7, the V gene TRBV28, with 7 positions matching TRBD1. There are 15 residues in the CDR3. Trimming took 2 bases from V and 3 from J; bases not matched to a gene: 7. Germline CDR1 reads MDHEN; CDR2 reads SYDVKM. This CDR3 is CASSLRGRVNYEQYF. The CDR3 nucleotides read TGTGCCAGCAGTTTAAGGGGGCGGGTTAACTACGAGCAGTACTTC.

This clonotype was detected only a few times. This chain's CDR3 is CASSLLWAPEQYF. Written as DNA, the CDR3 is TGTGCCAGCAGCTTGCTCTGGGCTCCCGAGCAGTACTTC. The rearrangement links TRBV5-6 to TRBJ2-7; D ambiguous. CDR1 and CDR2 from the germline V gene are SGHDT and YYEEEE. There are 13 residues in the CDR3. The V gene lost 1 base and the J gene lost 6 bases, with 11 bases spanning the gap. Full variable domain (outside the CDR3, taken from reference TRBV5-6 and TRBJ2-7): DAGVTQSPTHLIKTRGQQVTLRCSPKSGHDTVSWYQQALGQGPQFIFQYYEEEERQRGNFPDRFSGHQFPNYSSELNVNALLLGDSALYLCASSLLWAPEQYFGPGTRLTVT.

The chain joins TRBV5-1 to TRBJ2-1, with 9 nucleotides matching TRBD2. V dropped 0 bases and J dropped 3; count of bases not matched to a gene: 7. CDR1 is SGHRS and CDR2 is YFSETQ in the germline V gene. The CDR3 extends over 17 amino acids. CDR3 region: CASSLAVGLAYYNEQFF. CDR3 DNA sequence: TGCGCCAGCAGCTTGGCCGTGGGACTAGCTTACTACAATGAGCAGTTCTTC.

This clonotype was observed many times. The chain carries TRBV28 and TRBJ1-1; D is possibly TRBD1 (5 bases). V lost 2 bases to trimming and J lost 1 base, with 14 bases between them. CDR1 and CDR2 from the germline V gene are MDHEN and SYDVKM. The CDR3 runs 16 residues. The CDR3 region is CASSLARGGTNTEAFF. CDR3 in DNA: TGTGCCAGCAGTTTAGCCCGGGGAGGGACGAACACTGAAGCTTTCTTT.

This clonotype was counted many times. The chain employs TRBV18 and TRBJ2-1, with 8 positions matching TRBD2. Germline CDR1 is KGHSH and CDR2 is LQKENI. The CDR3 contains 15 residues. V trimming: 1 base; J trimming: 8 bases; junction bases outside the gene matches: 7. The CDR3 spells CASSPQAGVLDEQFF. The CDR3 DNA is TGTGCCAGCTCACCACAAGCGGGAGTTTTAGATGAGCAGTTCTTC.

The genes are TRBV20-1 and TRBJ2-2; D assignment may be TRBD1 or TRBD2 (5 bases each). V lost 3 bases, J lost 5 bases, and 25 bases lay in between. The CDR3 is 18 amino acids. Germline assignment: CDR1 DFQATT and CDR2 SNEGSKA (reference sequence). The CDR3 nucleotides read TGCAGTGCTAGTCCCTTCTTTGGCAGGGACGCAGGTACCGGGGAGCTGTTTTTT. It codes for CSASPFFGRDAGTGELFF.

This chain connects TRBV29-1 to TRBJ1-4; 7 bases match TRBD1. J gave up 4 bases and V 6 bases, and 2 bases lay outside the gene matches. The CDR3 has 12 amino acids. Per the germline V gene, CDR1 is SQVTM and CDR2 is ANQGSEA. The CDR3 here is CSVGTVNEKLFF. The CDR3 nucleotides are TGCAGCGTCGGGACAGTTAATGAAAAACTGTTTTTT. Looking up the rest from reference TRBV29-1 and TRBJ1-4 gives the full variable domain: SAVISQKPSRDICQRGTSLTIQCQVDSQVTMMFWYRQQPGQSLTLIATANQGSEATYESGFVIDKFPISRPNLTFSTLTVSNMSPEDSSIYLCSVGTVNEKLFFGSGTQLSVL.

The chain employs TRBV15 and TRBJ1-4; D not certain. Looked up from germline, CDR1 is LNHNV and CDR2 is YYDKDF (reference sequence). The ends were cut back, 4 bases at V and 4 bases at J, with 10 bases in the middle. This CDR3 comprises 14 residues. The CDR3 loop reads CATSNRRDNEKLFF. For the CDR3, the DNA is TGTGCCACCAGCAACCGACGGGATAATGAAAAACTGTTTTTT.

This clonotype was detected ten times or more. V and J are TRBV5-1 and TRBJ1-1; 7 positions agree with TRBD1. Germline assignment: CDR1 SGHRS and CDR2 YFSETQ. Trimming cost V 6 bases and J 2 bases; bases outside gene matches: 7. The CDR3 extends over 14 amino acids. The CDR3 bases are TGCGCCAGCATACCGGGACAGTCAAACACTGAAGCTTTCTTT. Translation gives CASIPGQSNTEAFF.

The J gene is TRBJ2-3, the V gene TRBV7-8; D is perhaps TRBD1 (6 bases). Trimming removed 5 bases from V and 6 bases from J, with 18 bases in between. Germline-derived CDR1 and CDR2 are SGHVS and FQNEAQ. This CDR3 has 15 amino acids. The CDR3 sequence is CASSITLQGTDTQYF. DNA for the CDR3: TGTGCCAGCAGCATAACACTGCAGGGGACCGATACGCAGTATTTT.

This chain uses TRBV20-1 with TRBJ1-1, with a weak D call TRBD1 (6 bases). V was shortened by 0 bases and J by 5 bases, with 13 bases between the two germline ends. The CDR3 is 14 residues long. Per the germline V gene, CDR1 is DFQATT and CDR2 is SNEGSKA (reference sequence). The CDR3, as DNA: TGCAGTGCTAGAGACCCTACAGGGCGAACTGAAGCTTTCTTT. This translates into CSARDPTGRTEAFF.

As concerns this clonotype: A much bigger clone sits one base away, suggesting this may be a read error. J is TRBJ1-4 and V is TRBV15; D not resolved. The germline CDR1 and CDR2 sequences are LNHNV and YYDKDF (reference sequence). CDR3 size: 15 residues. CDR3 sequence reads: CATSRDTGINEKLLF. CDR3 bases: TGTGCCACCAGCAGAGATACGGGGATTAATGAAAAACTGCTTTTT.